One TCR beta chain is described in this entry. Per the study methods: Estimation of nucleated cell counts was performed using reference gene primer amplification. Profiled with immunoSEQ multiplex PCR; TCRdb holds only in-frame clones, not every one. That table furnishes V, J and clone size, whereas the DNA furnished D and trimming. The data contain some 74,000 clones, approximately 80% of them seen just once; the ten biggest clones take up approximately 40%. This entry comes from a study of blood T cell repertoires in COVID-19. Study context: The United States, Italy and Spain were the sources of the acute and convalescent COVID-19 samples. The analysed material was cDNA or gDNA that came from T cells, B-cell-depleted T cells, or PBMCs.

The germline gives CDR1 LGHDT, CDR2 YNNKEL (reference sequence). V trimming: 10 bases; J trimming: 6 bases; junction bases outside the gene matches: 12. The CDR3 length is 14 residues. The sample was peripheral blood. The source is a man older than 75 with acute or convalescent COVID-19. This chain joins TRBV3-1 (or the pseudogene TRBV3-2) and TRBJ2-1, with 7 bases identical to TRBD1. The CDR3: CATSTGTVFNEQFF. In DNA form, the CDR3 reads TGTGCCACCTCGACCGGGACAGTATTCAATGAGCAGTTCTTC.